This TCR beta chain was identified during a study of memory CD4+ T cells and cytomegalovirus serostatus. Overall study findings and caveats: About two fifths of the roughly 150 known CMV-associated TCRbeta sequences appeared in CD4+ memory.

This CDR3 spans 14 amino acids. Germline CDR1 MDHEN, CDR2 SYDVKM. The V end lost 6 bases, the J end lost 2 bases, and 14 bases lay between the germline ends. Method: immunoSEQ multiplex PCR; TCRdb's copy keeps in-frame clones and lacks some. The sample yields fewer than 50,000 clones, 70% to 80% seen once. Single viable CD3+CD4+CD8-CD45RO+ cells were sorted as the memory CD4+ T cells. Positive selection with CD4 microbeads enriched total CD4+ T cells. This clone appeared a single time. Its antigen is as yet unknown. The specimen was memory CD4+ T cells from blood. This clonotype was obtained from an adult in good health and CMV-seronegative. The chain links TRBV28 to TRBJ2-7, with a tentative D call TRBD2 (6 bases). This CDR3 reads CASSPRLETYEQYF. The CDR3 nucleotides read TGTGCCAGCAGCCCCCGACTAGAGACCTACGAGCAGTACTTC.